The 32 T cell receptor beta chains reported below all come from one sample, sequenced in a study of Graves' ophthalmopathy and Graves' hyperthyroidism (dated by TCRdb to between 2018 and 2020). Sequenced using an Illumina HiSeq 2000. TCR beta CDR3 regions were amplified from RNA transcripts for repertoire sequencing. A first-round RT-PCR used HTBI primers with the Qiagen OneStep RT-PCR kit, followed by a second-round multiplex PCR, size selection and purification. The public reads were quality trimmed at Q25 with fastp and then assembled into clones with MiXCR by TCRdb, keeping productive beta chains. Each entry merges the rows of one CDR3 protein and shows their most common DNA and genes. This sample is represented by approximately 1.2 million distinct CDR3 sequences; 35% to 45% of them were singletons. The leading ten clones occupy around 10% of the sample. Sequencing was done on a sample of peripheral blood or thyroid tissue (not recorded which). Every receptor here comes from an adult man with Graves' hyperthyroidism.

This rearrangement joins TRBV6-5 to TRBJ1-1; 7 nucleotides line up with TRBD1. Looked up from germline, CDR1 is MNHEY and CDR2 is SVGAGI. Unmatched junction bases numbered 9, after V lost 5 bases and J lost 3 bases. The CDR3 is 15 residues long. CDR3 amino acids: CASSRSPGGDTEAFF. The CDR3, as DNA: TGTGCCAGCAGTAGGAGCCCAGGGGGGGACACTGAAGCTTTCTTT.

This clonotype was seen more than once but under ten times. The chain is built from TRBV20-1 and TRBJ2-5, with 9 bases identical to TRBD1. Germline lookup yields CDR1 DFQATT and CDR2 SNEGSKA (reference sequence). This CDR3 has 14 amino acids. V shed 2 bases and J 5 bases; nucleotides not matched to a gene: 6. The CDR3 DNA reads as TGCAGTGCTAGAAAGACAGGGGGTTTCGAGACCCAGTACTTC. As protein: CSARKTGGFETQYF.

The V gene is TRBV14, the J gene TRBJ2-2, with TRBD2 identical over 7 bases. V lost 1 base, J lost 1 base, and 3 bases stayed unmatched. CDR1 and CDR2 (germline): SGHDN, FVKESK. The CDR3 runs 16 residues. The chain's CDR3 is CASSQGGTKNTGELFF. In DNA, the CDR3 is TGTGCCAGCAGCCAAGGAGGGACTAAGAACACCGGGGAGCTGTTTTTT.

The table lists this clonotype with a few counts. This chain links TRBV3-1 with TRBJ1-1; D is unresolved. The length of the CDR3 is 12 residues. Trimming shortened V by 4 bases and J by 11 bases, and 14 bases separated the two germline ends. The germline CDR1 and CDR2 sequences are LGHDT and YNNKEL (reference sequence). The DNA for the CDR3 is TGTGCCAGCAGCCCCGGGCCCTCTCCGGCTTTCTTT. This translates into CASSPGPSPAFF.

The genes are TRBV27 and TRBJ2-7; D not resolved. Germline values: CDR1 MNHEY, CDR2 SMNVEV (reference sequence). V lost 3 bases, J lost 0 bases, and 12 bases lay in between. CDR3 length: 15 amino acids. The DNA for the CDR3 is TGTGCCAGCAGTTTGTTGGCAGGCCACTCCTACGAGCAGTACTTC. Protein: CASSLLAGHSYEQYF.

This chain joins TRBV6-5 and TRBJ1-5; TRBD1 matches at 8 bases. CDR1 MNHEY and CDR2 SVGAGI come from the germline V gene. The junction had 8 bases not matched to a gene; V was cut back by 4 bases and J by 9 bases. The CDR3 runs 14 residues. This chain's CDR3 is CASSFVTGGRPQHF. CDR3 coding DNA: TGTGCCAGCAGTTTTGTCACAGGGGGTCGGCCCCAGCATTTT.

The genes are TRBV7-6 and TRBJ2-7; the match to TRBD1 covers 9 bases. V shed 4 bases, J shed 7 bases, and the junction held 8 bases outside the gene matches. CDR1 is SGHVS and CDR2 is FNYEAQ in the germline V gene. This CDR3 comprises 14 residues. CDR3: CASSSGQGGQEQYF. The CDR3 region has the DNA TGTGCCAGCAGCTCGGGACAGGGAGGTCAGGAGCAGTACTTC.

The J gene is TRBJ1-1, the V gene TRBV15; D is uncertain. The CDR3 consists of 12 residues. Trimming cost V 8 bases and J 7 bases, with 14 bases left between them. Germline values: CDR1 LNHNV, CDR2 YYDKDF (reference sequence). The CDR3 bases are TGTGCCACCTCCCGACCGCAGCGTGAAGCTTTCTTT. As protein: CATSRPQREAFF.

There are a few counts of this clonotype. This chain joins TRBV5-1 and TRBJ2-7, with 8 bases fitting TRBD1. Trimming removed 4 bases from V and 4 bases from J; junction bases left unmatched: 16. Germline assignment: CDR1 SGHRS and CDR2 YFSETQ. This CDR3 contains 17 residues. The CDR3 spells CASSQEDPRQGSYEQYF. The CDR3 nucleotides read TGCGCCAGCAGCCAAGAAGACCCGAGACAGGGGTCGTACGAGCAGTACTTC.

This clonotype was counted a few times. V and J are TRBV7-2 and TRBJ2-1, with unresolved D. The CDR3 spans 13 residues. Trimming stripped 5 bases from V and 9 bases from J, with 14 bases between. Germline loops: CDR1 SGHTA, CDR2 FQGNSA. This chain's CDR3 is CASSLRQRGEQFF. DNA of the CDR3: TGTGCCAGCAGCCTAAGGCAAAGAGGTGAGCAGTTCTTC.

This clonotype was detected a few times. V usage is TRBV7-9 and J usage is TRBJ2-7; 8 nucleotides match TRBD1. There are 15 residues in the CDR3. CDR1 and CDR2 from the germline V gene are SEHNR and FQNEAQ (reference sequence). V lost 6 bases to trimming and J lost 1 base; unmatched junction nucleotides: 8. Here the CDR3 DNA reads TGTGCCAGCAGACGGACAGGGACCTTTTCCTACGAGCAGTACTTC. Its protein is CASRRTGTFSYEQYF.

The J gene is TRBJ2-5, the V gene TRBV5-1; the match to TRBD1 covers 9 bases. The closer fit of TRBJ2-1 to the DNA end suggests the J call may be wrong. Germline V lookup: CDR1 SGHRS, CDR2 YFSETQ. The CDR3 length is 14 residues. CDR3 nucleotides: TGCGCCAGCAGCACCGACAGGGGGTGGAATGAGCAGTTCTTC. The encoded protein is CASSTDRGWNEQFF.

This sequence joins TRBV5-6 and TRBJ2-7; 9 bases map to TRBD2. V lost 0 bases and J lost 5; bases outside the gene matches: 9. CDR3 length: 16 residues. Per the germline V gene, CDR1 is SGHDT and CDR2 is YYEEEE. CDR3 DNA sequence: TGTGCCAGCAGCTTGGAGCTGGCGGGAGGGCAGCACGAGCAGTACTTC. The encoded protein is CASSLELAGGQHEQYF.

This sequence joins TRBV5-4 and TRBJ1-1; tentative D call: TRBD1 (6 bases). Germline V gene sequence: CDR1 SGHNT, CDR2 YYREEE (reference sequence). This CDR3 region has 17 residues. The V end was cut by 0 bases, the J end by 1 base, with 16 bases between. For the CDR3, the DNA is TGTGCCAGCAGCTTGGACCGGGACATCCTGGGGAACACTGAAGCTTTCTTT. Translated, it gives CASSLDRDILGNTEAFF.

This clonotype was recorded a few times. The chain combines TRBV20-1 with TRBJ2-7; 8 bases line up with TRBD2. Per the germline V gene, CDR1 is DFQATT and CDR2 is SNEGSKA (reference sequence). J gave up 3 bases and V 5 bases, and 6 bases lay outside the gene matches. This CDR3 has 13 amino acids. Here the CDR3 reads CSAPGTRIYEQYF. DNA of the CDR3: TGCAGTGCTCCCGGGACTAGAATCTACGAGCAGTACTTC.

This chain links TRBV29-1 with TRBJ2-5, with TRBD1 identical over 11 bases. Germline values: CDR1 SQVTM, CDR2 ANQGSEA. This CDR3 region has 15 residues. J gave up 5 bases and V 5 bases, and 10 bases lay outside the gene matches. In nucleotides, the CDR3 is TGCAGCGTTACAGGGACAGGGGGGAACGCGGAGACCCAGTACTTC. Encoded protein: CSVTGTGGNAETQYF.

The chain links TRBV20-1 to TRBJ1-5; D gene ambiguous. Germline CDR1 and CDR2: DFQATT and SNEGSKA (reference sequence). The CDR3 covers 8 residues. Trimming stripped 6 bases from V and 10 bases from J, with 4 bases between. CDR3 region: CSADPQHF. In DNA, the CDR3 is TGCAGTGCGGATCCCCAGCATTTT.

Concerning this clonotype: Since the CDR3 does not end with the conserved phenylalanine or tryptophan, this likely comes from a read error. The DNA is left out, because the CDR3 cannot be placed on it with certainty; the CDR3 is given as TCRdb lists it. This rearrangement joins TRBV10-3 to TRBJ2-7; the table's D call, TRBD1, was not checked against the DNA. The CDR3 is 8 amino acids long, termini counted. Germline V gene data show CDR1 as ENHRY and CDR2 as SYGVKD. The CDR3 is CAISDLRT.

This chain links TRBV7-2 with TRBJ2-5; 10 nucleotides line up with TRBD1. V trimming: 7 bases; J trimming: 5 bases; junction bases outside the gene matches: 10. Germline V gives CDR1 SGHTA, CDR2 FQGNSA. The length of the CDR3 is 15 residues. CDR3: CASTGTGVGRETQYF. CDR3 nucleotides: TGTGCCAGCACCGGGACAGGGGTAGGTCGGGAGACCCAGTACTTC.

This rearrangement joins TRBV6-2 or TRBV6-3 to TRBJ2-7; TRBD1 matches 7 bases. V lost 6 bases to trimming and J lost 3 bases; unmatched junction nucleotides: 14. Germline assignment: CDR1 MNHEY and CDR2 SVGEGT. This CDR3 has 16 amino acids. CDR3 bases: TGTGCCAGCAGAAACTGGTCGAGACAGGGCCGCTACGAGCAGTACTTC. Protein sequence: CASRNWSRQGRYEQYF.

This clonotype was counted at least ten times. V gene TRBV19 combines with J gene TRBJ1-1, with D maybe TRBD1 (6 bases). Looked up from germline, CDR1 is LNHDA and CDR2 is SQIVND (reference sequence). V was pared by 9 bases and J by 2 bases, with 13 bases between. The CDR3 has 13 amino acids. The DNA for the CDR3 is TGTGCCAGCAGTCGGACAGACAACACTGAAGCTTTCTTT. Amino acid sequence: CASSRTDNTEAFF.

This chain uses TRBV30 with TRBJ1-2, with D maybe TRBD1 (5 bases). The ends were cut back, 3 bases at V and 2 bases at J, with 13 bases in the middle. The CDR3 loop spans 14 amino acids. CDR1 and CDR2 (germline): GTSNPN, SVGIG (reference sequence). The CDR3 sequence: CAWSVGGDNYGYTF. CDR3 bases: TGTGCCTGGAGCGTCGGTGGGGACAACTATGGCTACACCTTC. The variable domain in full, with the rest retrieved from reference TRBV30 and TRBJ1-2, is SQTIHQWPATLVQPVGSPLSLECTVEGTSNPNLYWYRQAAGRGLQLLFYSVGIGQISSEVPQNLSASRPQDRQFILSSKKLLLSDSGFYLCAWSVGGDNYGYTFGSGTRLTVV.

A word on this clonotype: A clone one base away is much larger, so this may be a read error. The chain joins TRBV29-1 to TRBJ1-4; no clear D gene. Per the germline V gene, CDR1 is SQVTM and CDR2 is ANQGSEA. The CDR3 has 10 residues. This chain's CDR3 is CSVYIEKPFF. As DNA, the CDR3 is TGCAGCGTTTACATCGAAAAACCGTTTTTT.

With respect to this clonotype: The junction departs from the called germline gene at one end, perhaps through a read error. This chain uses TRBV7-9 with TRBJ2-5, with TRBD1 identical over 10 bases. CDR3 length: 14 residues. Germline lookup yields CDR1 SEHNR and CDR2 FQNEAQ (reference sequence). CDR3 sequence (DNA): TGTGCCGGCAGCCCAGACAGGGGGCGGGAGACCCAGTACTTC. Translating it yields CAGSPDRGRETQYF.

This clonotype was seen only a few times. The rearrangement links TRBV2 to TRBJ1-1; no firm D call. The CDR3 length is 13 residues. Germline CDR1 SNHLY, CDR2 FYNNEI. Between the trimmed V and J ends, which lost 6 bases and 11 bases, there was a span of 19 bases. CDR3 nucleotides: TGTGCCAGCAGGAGCGGACGCCTAGGGCGCGCTTTCTTT. Translation gives CASRSGRLGRAFF.

In DNA form, the CDR3 reads TGCAGCATCGCCCGAGAACAGGGGGCGCATGGCTACACCTTC. Protein product: CSIAREQGAHGYTF. The chain links TRBV29-1 to TRBJ1-2; 9 bases line up with TRBD1. This CDR3 is 14 amino acids long. V lost 8 bases to trimming and J lost 6 bases; unmatched junction nucleotides: 13. The germline gives CDR1 SQVTM, CDR2 ANQGSEA. Looking up the rest from reference TRBV29-1 and TRBJ1-2 gives the full variable domain: SAVISQKPSRDICQRGTSLTIQCQVDSQVTMMFWYRQQPGQSLTLIATANQGSEATYESGFVIDKFPISRPNLTFSTLTVSNMSPEDSSIYLCSIAREQGAHGYTFGSGTRLTVV.

As regards this clonotype: This could be a read error, since a much larger clone is one nucleotide away. The final CDR3 position lacks the conserved phenylalanine or tryptophan, pointing to a likely read error. V gene TRBV5-1 combines with J gene TRBJ1-2; D is unresolved. The length of the CDR3 is 11 residues. Germline CDR1 and CDR2: SGHRS and YFSETQ. As DNA, the CDR3 is TGTGCCAGCAGCTCAGAATATGGCTACACCCTC. Translation gives CASSSEYGYTL.

The chain carries TRBV7-2 and TRBJ1-1, with TRBD1 matching over 7 bases. In germline, CDR1 is SGHTA, CDR2 FQGNSA. Germline trimming cut 5 bases from V and 6 bases from J; bases unmatched to any gene: 9. The CDR3 runs 14 residues. For the CDR3, the DNA is TGTGCCAGCAGCGCAGGGCGACAGGGTTCTGAAGCTTTCTTT. It is translated as CASSAGRQGSEAFF.

This clonotype has ten or more counts. V and J are TRBV2 and TRBJ1-2; D remains ambiguous. The CDR3 is 15 residues long. Germline loops: CDR1 SNHLY, CDR2 FYNNEI. V was trimmed by 3 bases and J by 5 bases, leaving 16 bases between them. The CDR3 region has the DNA TGTGCCAGCAGTGATCGTCGGACGGTTAATTATGGCTACACCTTC. Its translation is CASSDRRTVNYGYTF.

On this clonotype: A much larger clone lies one base from this, so it may be a read error. V is TRBV24-1 and J is TRBJ2-7; D unresolved. Germline CDR1 KGHDR, CDR2 SFDVKD. V gave up 9 bases and J gave up 1 base, with 0 bases separating them. CDR3 length equals 9 residues. CDR3 residues: CATSYEQYF. The CDR3 DNA reads TGTGCCACCTCCTACGAGCAGTACTTC.

This clonotype was seen ten or more times. The chain links TRBV29-1 to TRBJ1-2, with a weak D call TRBD1 (5 bases). V was clipped by 0 bases and J by 3 bases, with 20 bases between them. CDR3 length: 17 residues. CDR1 SQVTM and CDR2 ANQGSEA come from the germline V gene. DNA of the CDR3: TGCAGCGTTGAAGACTTGTTTGAAAAGGGGTTCGACTATGGCTACACCTTC. Translated, it gives CSVEDLFEKGFDYGYTF. The full variable domain, rest sourced from reference TRBV29-1 and TRBJ1-2, is SAVISQKPSRDICQRGTSLTIQCQVDSQVTMMFWYRQQPGQSLTLIATANQGSEATYESGFVIDKFPISRPNLTFSTLTVSNMSPEDSSIYLCSVEDLFEKGFDYGYTFGSGTRLTVV.

This clonotype was seen many times. The J gene is TRBJ2-7, the V gene TRBV5-6, with a weak D call TRBD2 (5 bases). The germline gives CDR1 SGHDT, CDR2 YYEEEE. The CDR3 totals 15 residues. With 6 bases removed from V and 2 bases from J, the gap between germline ends came to 18 bases. The CDR3 sequence: CASNTHGLIAYEQYF. The CDR3, as DNA: TGTGCCAGCAATACCCATGGACTGATAGCCTACGAGCAGTACTTC.